What follows describes a single T cell receptor (beta chain). Trimming shortened V by 5 bases and J by 7 bases, and 15 bases separated the two germline ends. Germline V gene lookup returns CDR1 LNHDA and CDR2 SQIVND (reference sequence). CDR3 length: 13 amino acids. The data derive from a study of OX40 agonist ivuxolimab in advanced cancers. Whole-study context: The dose-escalation cohort was about 87% male, with a mean age of 60 years, ranging about 23 to 90.

Profiling relied on immunoSEQ multiplex PCR, and the TCRdb table lists in-frame clones only, not all of them. This sample has about 20,000 clones, with about three quarters found just once. This sequence joins TRBV19 and TRBJ2-7, with D uncertain. The sample in question was CD4+ or CD8+ T cells sorted from blood, obtained in a trial of the OX40 agonist ivuxolimab. The sequence was obtained from an adult with an advanced solid tumor such as melanoma, head and neck, liver or kidney cancer. For the CDR3, the DNA is TGTGCCAGTAGTTTCGCCCCAGAATATGAGCAGTACTTC. Translated: CASSFAPEYEQYF.